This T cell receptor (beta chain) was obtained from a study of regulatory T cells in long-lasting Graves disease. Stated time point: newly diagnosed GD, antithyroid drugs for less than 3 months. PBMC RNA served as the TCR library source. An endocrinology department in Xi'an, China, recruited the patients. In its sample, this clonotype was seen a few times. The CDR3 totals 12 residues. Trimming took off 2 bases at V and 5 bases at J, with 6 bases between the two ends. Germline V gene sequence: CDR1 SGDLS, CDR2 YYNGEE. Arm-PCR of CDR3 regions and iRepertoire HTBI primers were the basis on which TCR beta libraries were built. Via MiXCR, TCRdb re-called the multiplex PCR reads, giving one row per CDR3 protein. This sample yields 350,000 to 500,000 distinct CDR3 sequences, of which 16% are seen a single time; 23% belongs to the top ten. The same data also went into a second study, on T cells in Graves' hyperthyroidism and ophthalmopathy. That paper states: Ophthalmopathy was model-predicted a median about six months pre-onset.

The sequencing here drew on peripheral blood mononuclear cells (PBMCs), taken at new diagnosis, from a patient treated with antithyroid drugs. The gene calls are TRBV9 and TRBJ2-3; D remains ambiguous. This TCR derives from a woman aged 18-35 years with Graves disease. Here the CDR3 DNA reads TGTGCCAGCAGCGTGGAAGGAGATACGCAGTATTTT. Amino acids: CASSVEGDTQYF.